One sample yielded the 21 T cell receptor beta chains listed below, sequenced in a study of blood T cell repertoires in COVID-19. Method: immunoSEQ multiplex PCR; TCRdb's copy keeps in-frame clones and lacks some. This sample carries about 160,000 clones, roughly 84% of them seen once, and the ten largest clones take 9.1%. Sequenced material: peripheral blood. The receptor source for this set is an elderly woman with active or convalescent COVID-19.

The genes are TRBV19 and TRBJ2-2, with no clear D. The CDR3 length is 14 residues. The germline V and J ends were trimmed by 3 bases and 1 base, with 6 bases remaining between them. Germline V gene sequence: CDR1 LNHDA, CDR2 SQIVND (reference sequence). Here the CDR3 reads CASSILENTGELFF. The CDR3 DNA is TGTGCCAGTAGTATTTTAGAGAACACCGGGGAGCTGTTTTTT. The entire variable domain, with the rest obtained from reference TRBV19 and TRBJ2-2, is as follows: DGGITQSPKYLFRKEGQNVTLSCEQNLNHDAMYWYRQDPGQGLRLIYYSQIVNDFQKGDIAEGYSVSREKKESFPLTVTSAQKNPTAFYLCASSILENTGELFFGEGSRLTVL.

The J gene is TRBJ1-1, the V gene TRBV6-2 or TRBV6-3; no clear D gene. Germline CDR1 and CDR2: MNHEY and SVGEGT. The ends were cut back, 5 bases at V and 6 bases at J, with 19 bases in the middle. This CDR3 comprises 15 residues. CDR3 sequence: CASSNPGSAKAEAFF. CDR3 DNA sequence: TGTGCCAGCAGTAACCCGGGGTCTGCCAAAGCTGAAGCTTTCTTT.

The chain recombines TRBV7-2 with TRBJ1-2; 11 bases map to TRBD1. The CDR3 contains 18 residues. Germline CDR1 reads SGHTA; CDR2 reads FQGNSA. J gave up 4 bases and V 1 base, and 11 bases lay outside the gene matches. The CDR3 loop is CASSLVGTGGYLVYGYTF. CDR3 in DNA: TGTGCCAGCAGCTTAGTGGGGACAGGGGGGTATCTTGTCTATGGCTACACCTTC. The full variable domain, in which reference TRBV7-2 and TRBJ1-2 provide the parts outside the CDR3, is GAGVSQSPSNKVTEKGKDVELRCDPISGHTALYWYRQSLGQGLEFLIYFQGNSAPDKSGLPSDRFSAERTGGSVSTLTIQRTQQEDSAVYLCASSLVGTGGYLVYGYTFGSGTRLTVV.

This clone has only a few counts. V gene TRBV7-6 combines with J gene TRBJ1-4, with 7 bases identical to TRBD1. Germline V CDR1 and CDR2: SGHVS, FNYEAQ. Trimming at V came to 5 bases and at J to 3 bases, leaving 6 bases not matched to a gene. This CDR3 region has 15 residues. CDR3 bases: TGTGCCAGCAGCGAGACAGGGCAGCCTAATGAAAAACTGTTTTTT. It specifies CASSETGQPNEKLFF.

The chain has TRBV5-1 and TRBJ2-7; the D gene is possibly TRBD2 (5 bases). Trimming pared 0 bases from V and 2 bases from J, leaving 12 bases between. Per the germline V gene, CDR1 is SGHRS and CDR2 is YFSETQ. This CDR3 has 15 amino acids. CDR3 loop: CASSLVSGEAYEQYF. The CDR3 DNA reads as TGCGCCAGCAGCTTGGTGAGCGGAGAGGCCTACGAGCAGTACTTC.

This chain connects TRBV6-5 to TRBJ2-7; weak D call: TRBD1 (6 bases). The V end was cut by 0 bases, the J end by 5 bases, with 17 bases between. From germline, CDR1 is MNHEY and CDR2 SVGAGI. The CDR3 is 16 amino acids. The CDR3, as DNA: TGTGCCAGCAGTTACTCGGACAGTGCCTTAGGGAACGAGCAGTACTTC. The encoded protein is CASSYSDSALGNEQYF.

This chain connects TRBV5-4 to TRBJ2-2; possibly TRBD2 for D (6 bases). Deletions cut 5 bases from V and 7 bases from J, with 24 bases between. Germline V gene lookup returns CDR1 SGHNT and CDR2 YYREEE (reference sequence). CDR3 length: 17 residues. CDR3 bases: TGTGCCAGCAGTTATTCCGGGGGTGGCTGGAAGGACGGGGAGCTGTTTTTT. Translation: CASSYSGGGWKDGELFF.

Here the CDR3 DNA reads TGCGCCAGCAGCCCGCAGGAGGGAGCTAACTATGGCTACACCTTC. Amino acid sequence: CASSPQEGANYGYTF. The chain joins TRBV4-3 to TRBJ1-2; no clear D gene. V lost 4 bases and J lost 0, with 12 bases in between. The CDR3 spans 15 residues. Germline V gives CDR1 LGHNA, CDR2 YSLEER.

This clone was seen once. The chain links TRBV9 to TRBJ2-3; the match to TRBD2 covers 8 bases. CDR1 is SGDLS and CDR2 is YYNGEE in the germline V gene. Germline trimming cut 0 bases from V and 2 bases from J; bases unmatched to any gene: 8. CDR3 length equals 17 residues. The CDR3 sequence is CASSVGERGYYTDTQYF. The CDR3 DNA sequence: TGTGCCAGCAGCGTAGGTGAGCGGGGGTACTACACAGATACGCAGTATTTT.

This chain links TRBV7-8 with TRBJ1-4; 11 nucleotides match TRBD1. CDR1 is SGHVS and CDR2 is FQNEAQ in the germline V gene. V shed 1 base, J shed 5 bases, and the junction held 9 bases outside the gene matches. CDR3 length: 18 residues. Here the CDR3 DNA reads TGTGCCAGCAGCTTAGGAGCTGGACAGGGGGCGAGGAATGAAAAACTGTTTTTT. Its protein product is CASSLGAGQGARNEKLFF.

In DNA form, the CDR3 reads TGTGCCAGCAGCTTATCACCCAGCGGGGGGCTGGTGCGACACACAGATACGCAGTATTTT. This codes for CASSLSPSGGLVRHTDTQYF. This chain links TRBV7-8 with TRBJ2-3; TRBD2 aligns across 9 bases. With V trimmed by 2 bases and J by 2 bases, 17 bases remained unmatched. CDR1 is SGHVS, CDR2 FQNEAQ, per germline. The CDR3 covers 20 residues.

The rearrangement joins TRBV5-6 to TRBJ1-1, with a weak D call TRBD1 (5 bases). The germline gives CDR1 SGHDT, CDR2 YYEEEE. Deletions cut 3 bases from V and 1 base from J, with 16 bases between. This CDR3 has 16 amino acids. The CDR3 region is CASSYRTTVANTEAFF. The CDR3 DNA sequence: TGTGCCAGCAGCTACAGGACTACGGTAGCGAACACTGAAGCTTTCTTT.

The chain carries TRBV6-5 and TRBJ2-2, with a tentative D call TRBD2 (6 bases). The length of the CDR3 is 15 residues. The germline V gene has CDR1 MNHEY and CDR2 SVGAGI. The V gene lost 5 bases and the J gene lost 0 bases, with 10 bases spanning the gap. CDR3 bases: TGTGCCAGCAGTACGGGACTGCCGAACACCGGGGAGCTGTTTTTT. This sequence encodes CASSTGLPNTGELFF.

This chain joins TRBV9 and TRBJ2-5, with 10 bases aligning to TRBD2. CDR1 SGDLS and CDR2 YYNGEE come from the germline V gene. CDR3 length: 16 amino acids. V trimming: 3 bases; J trimming: 5 bases; junction bases outside the gene matches: 10. The CDR3 sequence is CASSASGGAGVETQYF. CDR3 nucleotides: TGTGCCAGCAGCGCAAGCGGGGGGGCGGGCGTTGAGACCCAGTACTTC.

J is TRBJ1-4 and V is TRBV28; D not resolved. CDR1 and CDR2 (germline): MDHEN, SYDVKM. This CDR3 spans 14 amino acids. The V end was cut by 2 bases, the J end by 14 bases, with 18 bases between. CDR3 loop: CASSLGRERGRLFF. CDR3 nucleotide sequence: TGTGCCAGCAGTTTAGGTAGGGAGAGAGGGCGGCTGTTTTTT.

The chain has TRBV18 and TRBJ2-1; tentatively, D is TRBD1 (6 bases). V was trimmed by 0 bases and J by 0 bases, leaving 9 bases between them. Germline CDR1 is KGHSH and CDR2 is LQKENI. The CDR3 is 16 residues long. The CDR3 DNA follows: TGTGCCAGCTCACCACCGCAGGGGAGCTCCTACAATGAGCAGTTCTTC. It is translated as CASSPPQGSSYNEQFF.

The V gene is TRBV2, the J gene TRBJ1-1, with TRBD1 identical over 8 bases. This CDR3 is built from 14 residues. Germline CDR1 and CDR2: SNHLY and FYNNEI. Trimming removed 5 bases from V and 0 bases from J; junction bases left unmatched: 2. The CDR3 DNA reads TGTGCCAGCAGTAGGGACAGGATGAACACTGAAGCTTTCTTT. Protein: CASSRDRMNTEAFF.

The rearrangement links TRBV11-3 to TRBJ1-1, with 8 nucleotides matching TRBD1. The germline CDR1 and CDR2 sequences are SGHNT and YENEEA. J lost 0 bases, V lost 4 bases, and 4 bases had no gene match. There are 15 residues in the CDR3. The CDR3 sequence: CASSSGQGMNTEAFF. The DNA of the CDR3 is TGTGCCAGCAGCTCAGGACAGGGAATGAACACTGAAGCTTTCTTT.

The chain couples TRBV7-2 to TRBJ1-4; no firm D call. The germline CDR1 and CDR2 sequences are SGHTA and FQGNSA. Trimming took off 0 bases at V and 4 bases at J, with 9 bases between the two ends. The CDR3 spans 15 residues. CDR3 coding DNA: TGTGCCAGCAGCTTAGCGCGAGTCGGTAATGAAAAACTGTTTTTT. Translating gives CASSLARVGNEKLFF.

This chain links TRBV10-3 with TRBJ2-3; TRBD2 aligns across 13 bases. The V segment lost 6 bases and the J segment 1 base; nucleotides outside the gene matches: 4. Germline values: CDR1 ENHRY, CDR2 SYGVKD. The CDR3 has 16 amino acids. The DNA for the CDR3 is TGTGCCATCAGAGACGGACTAGCGGGGGGCACAGATACGCAGTATTTT. Its protein product is CAIRDGLAGGTDTQYF.

V usage is TRBV19 and J usage is TRBJ1-2, with 7 bases identical to TRBD1. V dropped 5 bases and J dropped 4; count of bases not matched to a gene: 7. CDR3 length equals 14 residues. Germline CDR1 is LNHDA and CDR2 is SQIVND (reference sequence). The CDR3 nucleotides read TGTGCCAGTAGTCCTGGACAGGACTTCTATGGCTACACCTTC. It translates to CASSPGQDFYGYTF. The full variable domain, with the rest looked up from reference TRBV19 and TRBJ1-2, is DGGITQSPKYLFRKEGQNVTLSCEQNLNHDAMYWYRQDPGQGLRLIYYSQIVNDFQKGDIAEGYSVSREKKESFPLTVTSAQKNPTAFYLCASSPGQDFYGYTFGSGTRLTVV.